The clone carrying this T cell receptor (beta chain) was seen more than once but under ten times. A sample-barcoded 5' primer and a J-beta primer mix were used in a second PCR of roughly 6 to 11 cycles. Every cDNA was tagged by a template-switch adaptor with 12 random nucleotides. MiXCR was run by TCRdb on the 5' RACE reads, yielding one entry per CDR3 protein. The sample lists 1,500,000 or so distinct CDR3 sequences, around 59% occurring once. The data were taken from a study of blood T cells in healthy people across ages. This CDR3 contains 15 residues. V gave up 8 bases and J gave up 7 bases; unmatched junction bases: 15. The germline V gene has CDR1 MNHEY and CDR2 SVGEGT. Sample donors were healthy Caucasian individuals that came from Russia, aged roughly 6 to 90. Staff drew 9 to 10 milliliters of peripheral blood from each donor. Each sample yielded at least 5.5 micrograms of PBMC total RNA.

The chain joins TRBV6-2 or TRBV6-3 to TRBJ2-5; TRBD2 matches at 8 bases. The source of this sequence is a man between 18 and 29 years old in good health. The specimen sequenced was blood. The CDR3 sequence is CASLSTSADRRTQYF. In DNA form, the CDR3 reads TGTGCCAGCCTGTCGACTAGCGCTGATCGGCGGACCCAGTACTTC.